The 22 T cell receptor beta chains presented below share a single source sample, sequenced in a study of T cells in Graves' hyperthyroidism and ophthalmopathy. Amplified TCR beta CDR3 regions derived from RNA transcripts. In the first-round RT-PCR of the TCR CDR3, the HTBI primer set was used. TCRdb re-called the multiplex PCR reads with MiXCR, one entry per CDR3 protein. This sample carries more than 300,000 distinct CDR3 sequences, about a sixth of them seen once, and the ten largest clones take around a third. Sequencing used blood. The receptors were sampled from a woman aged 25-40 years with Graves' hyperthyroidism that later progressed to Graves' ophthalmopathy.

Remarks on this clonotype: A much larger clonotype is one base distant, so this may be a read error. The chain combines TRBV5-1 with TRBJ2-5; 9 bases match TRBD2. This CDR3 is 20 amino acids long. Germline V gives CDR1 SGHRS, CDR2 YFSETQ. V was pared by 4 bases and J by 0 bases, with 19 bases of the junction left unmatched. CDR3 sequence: CASSPGVAGVSVMDQETQYF. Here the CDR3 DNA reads TGCGCCAGCAGCCCTGGAGTAGCGGGGGTATCTGTCATGGACCAAGAGACCCAGTACTTC. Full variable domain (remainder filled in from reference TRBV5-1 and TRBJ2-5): KAGVTQTPRYLIKTRGQQVTLSCSPISGHRSVSWYQQTPGQGLQFLFEYFSETQRNKGNFPGRFSGRQFSNSRSEMNVSTLELGDSALYLCASSPGVAGVSVMDQETQYFGPGTRLLVL.

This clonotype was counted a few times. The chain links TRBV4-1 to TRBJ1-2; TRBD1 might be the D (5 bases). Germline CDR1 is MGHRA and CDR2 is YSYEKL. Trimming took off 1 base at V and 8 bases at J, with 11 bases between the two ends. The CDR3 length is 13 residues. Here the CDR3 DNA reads TGCGCCAGCAGCCAAGTAATCAAGGGGGGCTACACCTTC. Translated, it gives CASSQVIKGGYTF.

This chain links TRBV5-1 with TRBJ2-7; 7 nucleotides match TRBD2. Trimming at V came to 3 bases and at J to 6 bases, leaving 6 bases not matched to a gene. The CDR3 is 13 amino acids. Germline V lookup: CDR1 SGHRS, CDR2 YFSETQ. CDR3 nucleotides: TGCGCCAGCAGCTGGGAGGGTTTAAGCGAGCAGTACTTC. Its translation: CASSWEGLSEQYF.

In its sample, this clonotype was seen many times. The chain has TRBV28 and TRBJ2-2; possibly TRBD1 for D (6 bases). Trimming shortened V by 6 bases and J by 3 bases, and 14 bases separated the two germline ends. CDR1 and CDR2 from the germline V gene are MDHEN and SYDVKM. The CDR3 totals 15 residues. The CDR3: CASSLTGSDTGELFF. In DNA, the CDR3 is TGTGCCAGCAGCCTCACAGGGTCCGACACCGGGGAGCTGTTTTTT.

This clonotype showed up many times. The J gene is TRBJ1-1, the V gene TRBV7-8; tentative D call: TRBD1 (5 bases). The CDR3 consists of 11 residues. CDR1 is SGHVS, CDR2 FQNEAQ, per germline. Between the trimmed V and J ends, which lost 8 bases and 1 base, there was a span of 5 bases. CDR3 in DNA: TGTGCCAGCGGACAGAACACTGAAGCTTTCTTT. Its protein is CASGQNTEAFF.

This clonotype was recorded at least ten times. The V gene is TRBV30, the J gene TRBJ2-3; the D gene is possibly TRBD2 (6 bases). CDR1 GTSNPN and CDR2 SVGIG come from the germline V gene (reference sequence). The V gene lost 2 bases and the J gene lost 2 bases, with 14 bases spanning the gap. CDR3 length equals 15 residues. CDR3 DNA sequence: TGTGCCTGGAGTATAGTAGCGGAACTCACAGATACGCAGTATTTT. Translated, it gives CAWSIVAELTDTQYF.

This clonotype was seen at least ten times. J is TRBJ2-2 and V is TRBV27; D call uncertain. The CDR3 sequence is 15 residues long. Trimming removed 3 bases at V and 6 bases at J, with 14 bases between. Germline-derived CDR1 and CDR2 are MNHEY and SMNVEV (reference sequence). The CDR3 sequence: CASSFFLGSPGELFF. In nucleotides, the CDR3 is TGTGCCAGCAGTTTTTTTCTTGGAAGTCCCGGGGAGCTGTTTTTT.

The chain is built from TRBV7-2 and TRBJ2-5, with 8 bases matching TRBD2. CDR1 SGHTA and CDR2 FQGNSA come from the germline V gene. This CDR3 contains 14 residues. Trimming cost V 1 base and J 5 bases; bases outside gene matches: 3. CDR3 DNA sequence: TGTGCCAGCAGCTTAGGAGCGGGGGTGGAGACCCAGTACTTC. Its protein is CASSLGAGVETQYF. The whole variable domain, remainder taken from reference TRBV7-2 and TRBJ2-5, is GAGVSQSPSNKVTEKGKDVELRCDPISGHTALYWYRQSLGQGLEFLIYFQGNSAPDKSGLPSDRFSAERTGGSVSTLTIQRTQQEDSAVYLCASSLGAGVETQYFGPGTRLLVL.

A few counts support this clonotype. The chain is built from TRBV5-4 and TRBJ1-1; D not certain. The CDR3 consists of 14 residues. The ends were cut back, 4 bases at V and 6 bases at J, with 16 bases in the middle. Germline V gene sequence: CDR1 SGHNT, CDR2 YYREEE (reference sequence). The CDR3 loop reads CASSVDQVNPEAFF. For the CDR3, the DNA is TGTGCCAGCAGCGTGGACCAGGTCAACCCTGAAGCTTTCTTT.

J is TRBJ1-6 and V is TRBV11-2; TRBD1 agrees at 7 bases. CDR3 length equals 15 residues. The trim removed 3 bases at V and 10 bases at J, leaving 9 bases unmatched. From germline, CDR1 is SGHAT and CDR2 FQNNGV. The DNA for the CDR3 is TGTGCCAGCAGCTTTGACAGGGTCTTGGACTCACCCCTCCACTTT. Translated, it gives CASSFDRVLDSPLHF.

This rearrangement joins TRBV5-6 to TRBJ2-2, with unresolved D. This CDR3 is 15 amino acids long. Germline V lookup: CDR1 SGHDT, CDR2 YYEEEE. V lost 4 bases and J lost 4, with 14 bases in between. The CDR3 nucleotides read TGTGCCAGCAGCCCGCTGCAGAGCCCCACCGGGGAGCTGTTTTTT. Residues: CASSPLQSPTGELFF.

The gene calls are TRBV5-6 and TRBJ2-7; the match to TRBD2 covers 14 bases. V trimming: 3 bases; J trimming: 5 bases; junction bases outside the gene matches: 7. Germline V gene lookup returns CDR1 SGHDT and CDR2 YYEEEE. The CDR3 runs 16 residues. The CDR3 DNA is TGTGCCAGCAGCTCGGGACTAGCGGGAGATAGCGACGAGCAGTACTTC. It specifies CASSSGLAGDSDEQYF. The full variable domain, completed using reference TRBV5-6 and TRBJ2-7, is DAGVTQSPTHLIKTRGQQVTLRCSPKSGHDTVSWYQQALGQGPQFIFQYYEEEERQRGNFPDRFSGHQFPNYSSELNVNALLLGDSALYLCASSSGLAGDSDEQYFGPGTRLTVT.

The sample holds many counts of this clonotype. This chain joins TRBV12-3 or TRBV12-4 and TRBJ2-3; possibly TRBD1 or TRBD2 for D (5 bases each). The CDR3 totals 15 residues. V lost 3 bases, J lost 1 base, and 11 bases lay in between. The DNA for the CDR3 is TGTGCCAGCAGTTTGGTGGGGGTTGGCACAGATACGCAGTATTTT. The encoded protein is CASSLVGVGTDTQYF.

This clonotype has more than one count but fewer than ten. The CDR3 sequence is CASSWDGGELFF. The CDR3 nucleotides are TGTGCCAGCAGCTGGGACGGCGGGGAGCTGTTTTTT. The chain couples TRBV5-8 to TRBJ2-2; perhaps D is TRBD1 or TRBD2 (5 bases each). The V end was cut by 3 bases, the J end by 7 bases, with 7 bases between. Germline V CDR1 and CDR2: SGHTS, YDEGEE. The CDR3 runs to 12 residues.

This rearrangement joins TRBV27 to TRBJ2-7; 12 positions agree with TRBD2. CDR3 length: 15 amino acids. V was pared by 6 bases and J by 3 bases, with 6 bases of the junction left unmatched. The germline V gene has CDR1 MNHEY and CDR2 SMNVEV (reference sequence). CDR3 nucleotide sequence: TGTGCCAGCAGCCGGGCTAGCGGGGGGGACTACGAGCAGTACTTC. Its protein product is CASSRASGGDYEQYF.

CDR3: CASSPQNNEQFF. The DNA of the CDR3 is TGTGCCAGCTCACCACAGAACAATGAGCAGTTCTTC. V usage is TRBV18 and J usage is TRBJ2-1; D unresolved. V lost 1 base and J lost 5, with 3 bases in between. Looked up from germline, CDR1 is KGHSH and CDR2 is LQKENI. The CDR3 loop spans 12 amino acids. Full variable domain (missing parts from reference TRBV18 and TRBJ2-1): NAGVMQNPRHLVRRRGQEARLRCSPMKGHSHVYWYRQLPEEGLKFMVYLQKENIIDESGMPKERFSAEFPKEGPSILRIQQVVRGDSAAYFCASSPQNNEQFFGPGTRLTVL.

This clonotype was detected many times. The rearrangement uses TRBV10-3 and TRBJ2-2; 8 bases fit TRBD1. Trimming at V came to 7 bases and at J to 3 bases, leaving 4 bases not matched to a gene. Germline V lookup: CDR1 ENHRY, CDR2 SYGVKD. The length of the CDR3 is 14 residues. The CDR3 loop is CAINNRGDTGELFF. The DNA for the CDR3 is TGTGCCATCAACAACAGGGGGGACACCGGGGAGCTGTTTTTT.

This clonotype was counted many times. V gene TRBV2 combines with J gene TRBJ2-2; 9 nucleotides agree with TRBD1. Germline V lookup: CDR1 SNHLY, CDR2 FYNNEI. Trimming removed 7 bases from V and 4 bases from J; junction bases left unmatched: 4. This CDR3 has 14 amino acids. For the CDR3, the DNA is TGTGCCAGCACTACAGGGGGCTCCACCGGGGAGCTGTTTTTT. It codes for CASTTGGSTGELFF.

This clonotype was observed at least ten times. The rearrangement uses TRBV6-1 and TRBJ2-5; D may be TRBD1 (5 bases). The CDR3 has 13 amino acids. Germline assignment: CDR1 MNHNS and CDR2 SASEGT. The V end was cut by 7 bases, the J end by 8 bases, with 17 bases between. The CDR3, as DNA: TGTGCCAGCATGATCTCACACCAGGGAACCCAGTACTTC. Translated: CASMISHQGTQYF.

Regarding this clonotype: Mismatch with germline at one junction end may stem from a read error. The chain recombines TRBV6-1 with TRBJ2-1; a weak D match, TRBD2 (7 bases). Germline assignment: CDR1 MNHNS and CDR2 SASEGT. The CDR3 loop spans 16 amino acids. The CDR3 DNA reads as TGTGTCAGCAGTTATGCCGGGGGGCAGGCCTACAATGAGCAGTTCTTC. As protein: CVSSYAGGQAYNEQFF.

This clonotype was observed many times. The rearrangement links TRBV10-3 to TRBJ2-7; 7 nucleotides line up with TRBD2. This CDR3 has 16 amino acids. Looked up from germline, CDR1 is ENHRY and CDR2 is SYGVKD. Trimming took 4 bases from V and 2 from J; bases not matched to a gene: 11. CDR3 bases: TGTGCCATCAGTGGGGGGGGAGGCGGGGTAGCCTACGAGCAGTACTTC. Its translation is CAISGGGGGVAYEQYF.

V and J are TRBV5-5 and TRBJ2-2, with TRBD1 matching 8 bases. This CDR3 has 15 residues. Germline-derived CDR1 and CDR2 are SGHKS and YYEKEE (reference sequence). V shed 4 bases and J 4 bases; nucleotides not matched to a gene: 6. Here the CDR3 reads CASSLGDRFTGELFF. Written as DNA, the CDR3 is TGTGCCAGCAGCCTGGGGGACAGGTTCACCGGGGAGCTGTTTTTT.